Following are 29 T cell receptor beta chains from one sample sequenced in a study of blood T cells in healthy people across ages. Sample-barcoded 5' priming and a J-beta primer mix drove a second PCR of about 6 to 12 cycles. TCRdb processed the 5' RACE reads anew with MiXCR; each CDR3 protein has one entry. The sample carries some 1,000,000 distinct CDR3 sequences, approximately 25% recorded once. These data were also filed under a second study, of T cells of mothers and their children.

The sequenced sample consisted of blood. The receptors derive from a girl aged 2 to 9 in good health.

In its sample, this clonotype was seen many times. J is TRBJ2-5 and V is TRBV28; D is possibly TRBD1 or TRBD2 (5 bases each). The CDR3 runs 14 residues. V was cut by 0 bases and J by 5 bases, with 10 bases left in between. Germline CDR1 is MDHEN and CDR2 is SYDVKM. CDR3: CASSLWGDGETQYF. The CDR3 DNA follows: TGTGCCAGCAGTTTATGGGGGGACGGGGAGACCCAGTACTTC.

There are a few counts of this clonotype. The rearrangement uses TRBV9 and TRBJ2-5; possibly TRBD2 for D (5 bases). This CDR3 contains 15 residues. With 0 bases removed from V and 5 bases from J, the gap between germline ends came to 14 bases. Per germline, CDR1 SGDLS and CDR2 YYNGEE. CDR3 bases: TGTGCCAGCAGCGTAGAAGTCGCGGGTTTGGAGACCCAGTACTTC. It specifies CASSVEVAGLETQYF.

The rearrangement uses TRBV25-1 and TRBJ2-3; 7 positions agree with TRBD1. CDR1 and CDR2 from the germline V gene are MGHDK and SYGVNS. The CDR3 has 15 amino acids. Trimming at V came to 3 bases and at J to 2 bases, leaving 5 bases not matched to a gene. This CDR3 is CASSDDRAYTDTQYF. CDR3 sequence (DNA): TGTGCCAGCAGTGACGACAGGGCCTACACAGATACGCAGTATTTT. Using reference TRBV25-1 and TRBJ2-3 for the parts outside the CDR3, the full variable domain is EADIYQTPRYLVIGTGKKITLECSQTMGHDKMYWYQQDPGMELHLIHYSYGVNSTEKGDLSSESTVSRIRTEHFPLTLESARPSHTSQYLCASSDDRAYTDTQYFGPGTRLTVL.

The V gene is TRBV6-5, the J gene TRBJ2-2, with D maybe TRBD1 (6 bases). Germline values: CDR1 MNHEY, CDR2 SVGAGI. Trimming removed 0 bases from V and 2 bases from J, with 7 bases in between. There are 15 residues in the CDR3. The DNA for the CDR3 is TGTGCCAGCAGTTACTCGGGACAAAACACCGGGGAGCTGTTTTTT. The encoded protein is CASSYSGQNTGELFF.

V usage is TRBV20-1 and J usage is TRBJ1-1, with 10 bases matching TRBD1. Germline loops: CDR1 DFQATT, CDR2 SNEGSKA (reference sequence). This CDR3 spans 17 amino acids. The junction had 11 bases not matched to a gene; V was cut back by 3 bases and J by 1 base. For the CDR3, the DNA is TGCAGTGCTAGGGGGGACAGGGGTTTACTTTGGAACACTGAAGCTTTCTTT. Amino acid sequence: CSARGDRGLLWNTEAFF.

The chain combines TRBV10-3 with TRBJ1-4; no firm D call. V was clipped by 8 bases and J by 13 bases, with 20 bases between them. CDR1 and CDR2 (germline): ENHRY, SYGVKD. CDR3 length equals 13 residues. The DNA for the CDR3 is TGTGCCATCTCAACGGATTTTGGTCAAAGACTGTTTTTT. This gives the protein CAISTDFGQRLFF.

This clonotype was counted only a few times. The chain carries TRBV7-2 and TRBJ1-2; D unresolved. The CDR3 contains 15 residues. The germline gives CDR1 SGHTA, CDR2 FQGNSA. V dropped 3 bases and J dropped 2 bases, with 13 bases sitting between them. CDR3 sequence reads: CASSLALSANYGYTF. The CDR3, as DNA: TGTGCCAGCAGCTTGGCTTTGTCAGCGAACTATGGCTACACCTTC.

This chain joins TRBV7-9 and TRBJ2-7, with 7 bases identical to TRBD1. Germline V gene lookup returns CDR1 SEHNR and CDR2 FQNEAQ (reference sequence). The CDR3 length is 14 residues. Unmatched junction bases numbered 4, after V lost 4 bases and J lost 1 base. CDR3 region: CASSSGQESYEQYF. The CDR3 DNA reads TGTGCCAGCAGCTCCGGACAGGAATCCTACGAGCAGTACTTC.

The V and J genes are TRBV28 and TRBJ2-5, with D perhaps TRBD1 (6 bases). The J call is uncertain, as TRBJ2-7 better fits the DNA end. The CDR3 length is 14 residues. Looked up from germline, CDR1 is MDHEN and CDR2 is SYDVKM. The CDR3 loop reads CASSPQGHSYEQYF. DNA of the CDR3: TGTGCCAGCAGTCCTCAGGGGCACTCCTACGAGCAGTACTTC.

The gene calls are TRBV28 and TRBJ2-5; D is possibly TRBD2 (6 bases). Germline loops: CDR1 MDHEN, CDR2 SYDVKM. V was trimmed by 7 bases and J by 9 bases, leaving 24 bases between them. The CDR3 extends over 15 amino acids. The CDR3 loop reads CASTTQQKGEEAQYF. The CDR3 DNA reads as TGTGCCAGCACCACACAACAAAAAGGGGAGGAGGCCCAGTACTTC. Using reference TRBV28 and TRBJ2-5 for the parts outside the CDR3, the full variable domain is DVKVTQSSRYLVKRTGEKVFLECVQDMDHENMFWYRQDPGLGLRLIYFSYDVKMKEKGDIPEGYSVSREKKERFSLILESASTNQTSMYLCASTTQQKGEEAQYFGPGTRLLVL.

This clonotype was seen only a few times. The CDR3 DNA is TGTGCCAGCAGTTTTGAGGGGGCCAGGATCTATGGCTACACCTTC. Residues: CASSFEGARIYGYTF. The V gene is TRBV28, the J gene TRBJ1-2, with 7 bases aligning to TRBD1. This CDR3 spans 15 amino acids. Germline V gives CDR1 MDHEN, CDR2 SYDVKM. J lost 4 bases, V lost 3 bases, and 8 bases had no gene match.

The J gene is TRBJ2-1, the V gene TRBV5-1; TRBD2 agrees at 7 bases. V lost 6 bases and J lost 7; bases outside the gene matches: 10. The CDR3 runs to 14 residues. CDR1 and CDR2 from the germline V gene are SGHRS and YFSETQ. CDR3 nucleotide sequence: TGCGCCAGCAAATTGCTAGCGGTGGGGAATGAGCAGTTCTTC. Its translation is CASKLLAVGNEQFF.

This chain uses TRBV20-1 with TRBJ2-7; 13 bases line up with TRBD2. The CDR3 totals 13 residues. J gave up 12 bases and V 3 bases, and 8 bases lay outside the gene matches. Germline-derived CDR1 and CDR2 are DFQATT and SNEGSKA (reference sequence). The CDR3 loop reads CSARATSGRALYF. The CDR3 DNA sequence: TGCAGTGCTAGGGCCACTAGCGGGAGGGCCCTGTACTTC.

The table lists this clonotype with a few counts. The CDR3 region has the DNA TGCAGTGCTAGAGATCCTTTAGCGGGGGCACAGATAGAGACCCAGTACTTC. Translation gives CSARDPLAGAQIETQYF. The chain employs TRBV20-1 and TRBJ2-5; 9 positions agree with TRBD2. Losses at the gene ends were 0 bases for V and 4 bases for J; bases not matched to a gene: 12. CDR1 is DFQATT, CDR2 SNEGSKA, per germline (reference sequence). The CDR3 loop spans 17 amino acids.

In this sample, this clonotype turned up many times. The chain carries TRBV12-3 or TRBV12-4 and TRBJ2-5; D perhaps matches TRBD2 (5 bases). V was clipped by 2 bases and J by 7 bases, with 8 bases between them. The CDR3 runs 12 residues. The CDR3 sequence: CASSLPAGTQYF. The CDR3 DNA reads as TGTGCCAGCAGTTTACCGGCGGGGACCCAGTACTTC.

This clonotype has just a few counts. The rearrangement joins TRBV14 to TRBJ2-5, with D possibly being TRBD2 (7 bases). The CDR3 loop spans 14 amino acids. Germline V CDR1 and CDR2: SGHDN, FVKESK. The germline V and J ends were trimmed by 3 bases and 4 bases, with 12 bases remaining between them. CDR3 amino acids: CASSHPGGRETQYF. The CDR3 DNA follows: TGTGCCAGCAGCCACCCGGGGGGCAGAGAGACCCAGTACTTC.

This clonotype showed up just a few times. The rearrangement uses TRBV6-5 and TRBJ2-1; D remains unclear. Germline lookup yields CDR1 MNHEY and CDR2 SVGAGI. Trimming pared 3 bases from V and 7 bases from J, leaving 10 bases between. The length of the CDR3 is 13 residues. Here the CDR3 reads CASSYYGKNEQFF. The DNA of the CDR3 is TGTGCCAGCAGTTATTACGGAAAGAATGAGCAGTTCTTC.

The V and J genes are TRBV24-1 and TRBJ1-1; weak D call: TRBD1 (6 bases). Germline lookup yields CDR1 KGHDR and CDR2 SFDVKD. The CDR3 spans 13 residues. The V and J ends lost 7 bases and 0 bases respectively, with 8 bases between them. CDR3: CATRDSLNTEAFF. In DNA, the CDR3 is TGTGCCACCAGGGACAGCTTGAACACTGAAGCTTTCTTT.

The chain joins TRBV20-1 to TRBJ2-5; TRBD2 agrees at 8 bases. The DNA end is a closer match to TRBJ2-7, so the J assignment may be wrong. CDR1 is DFQATT, CDR2 SNEGSKA, per germline (reference sequence). The CDR3 length is 12 residues. The CDR3 DNA reads as TGCAGTGTTCCGGGGGGGTTCTCCGAGCAGTACTTC. Translation: CSVPGGFSEQYF.

The table lists this clonotype with a few counts. The rearrangement joins TRBV28 to TRBJ2-7; D possibly corresponds to TRBD1 (6 bases). Trimming took 6 bases from V and 3 from J, leaving 12 bases between them. The germline gives CDR1 MDHEN, CDR2 SYDVKM. CDR3 length equals 13 residues. As DNA, the CDR3 is TGTGCCAGCAGCAACAGGGTTAGCTACGAGCAGTACTTC. Amino acid sequence: CASSNRVSYEQYF.

This clonotype was seen once. The V gene is TRBV6-1, the J gene TRBJ2-7; D is tentatively TRBD1 or TRBD2 (5 bases each). Germline V CDR1 and CDR2: MNHNS, SASEGT. The CDR3 has 12 residues. V was pared by 7 bases and J by 6 bases, with 13 bases between. The CDR3 DNA follows: TGTGCCAGCAAGGGACCACTTGCCGAGCAGTACTTC. This gives the protein CASKGPLAEQYF.

This chain links TRBV7-9 with TRBJ1-3; D perhaps matches TRBD1 (5 bases). V was shortened by 0 bases and J by 4 bases, with 13 bases between the two germline ends. Germline-derived CDR1 and CDR2 are SEHNR and FQNEAQ (reference sequence). This CDR3 contains 16 residues. CDR3 DNA sequence: TGTGCCAGCAGCTTAGCTTGGGGCGCGGAAGGAAACACCATATATTTT. Protein: CASSLAWGAEGNTIYF. The entire variable domain, with the rest obtained from reference TRBV7-9 and TRBJ1-3, is as follows: DTGVSQNPRHKITKRGQNVTFRCDPISEHNRLYWYRQTLGQGPEFLTYFQNEAQLEKSRLLSDRFSAERPKGSFSTLEIQRTEQGDSAMYLCASSLAWGAEGNTIYFGEGSWLTVV.

The rearrangement uses TRBV7-6 and TRBJ1-2; D not certain. Per the germline V gene, CDR1 is SGHVS and CDR2 is FNYEAQ. V lost 0 bases, J lost 4 bases, and 9 bases lay in between. This CDR3 spans 14 amino acids. The CDR3: CASSLAREGYGYTF. In nucleotides, the CDR3 is TGTGCCAGCAGCTTAGCGAGGGAGGGCTATGGCTACACCTTC.

This clonotype was counted a few times. This sequence joins TRBV4-3 and TRBJ1-1; D is unresolved. The CDR3 totals 17 residues. V was cut by 4 bases and J by 0 bases, with 18 bases left in between. Germline CDR1 is LGHNA and CDR2 is YSLEER. The CDR3 nucleotides read TGCGCCAGCAGCCCCTCACTGGGTGGCGTAATGAACACTGAAGCTTTCTTT. It encodes CASSPSLGGVMNTEAFF.

The chain recombines TRBV12-3 or TRBV12-4 with TRBJ1-2; D gene uncertain. V lost 5 bases and J 8 bases, leaving 15 bases between the germline ends. This CDR3 comprises 13 residues. CDR3 in amino acids: CASSPLRAQGYTF. DNA for the CDR3: TGTGCCAGCAGTCCCCTGAGGGCCCAAGGCTACACCTTC.

This clonotype appeared a few times. V gene TRBV5-1 combines with J gene TRBJ2-7; D may be TRBD1 (6 bases). Per germline, CDR1 SGHRS and CDR2 YFSETQ. The V end lost 2 bases, the J end lost 3 bases, and 12 bases lay between the germline ends. The CDR3 runs 14 residues. This CDR3 is CASSFDGQFYEQYF. As DNA, the CDR3 is TGCGCCAGCAGCTTCGACGGACAGTTCTACGAGCAGTACTTC.

J is TRBJ2-5 and V is TRBV10-3; no reliable D call. V lost 2 bases to trimming and J lost 2 bases, with 9 bases between them. The germline V gene has CDR1 ENHRY and CDR2 SYGVKD. CDR3 length: 14 amino acids. The chain's CDR3 is CAISEPQKQETQYF. In DNA, the CDR3 is TGTGCCATCAGTGAGCCGCAAAAGCAAGAGACCCAGTACTTC.

This clonotype came up a few times. This sequence joins TRBV10-3 and TRBJ2-1, with TRBD2 matching 9 bases. V shed 6 bases, J shed 5 bases, and the junction held 2 bases outside the gene matches. Looked up from germline, CDR1 is ENHRY and CDR2 is SYGVKD. The CDR3 is 13 residues long. The CDR3 loop is CAISWTSDNEQFF. CDR3 bases: TGTGCCATCAGCTGGACTAGCGACAATGAGCAGTTCTTC.

CDR3 coding DNA: TGTGCCATCAGTGAGTCCACGGAGCCCCAGCATTTT. This translates into CAISESTEPQHF. This sequence joins TRBV10-3 and TRBJ1-5; D not certain. Germline values: CDR1 ENHRY, CDR2 SYGVKD. The CDR3 extends over 12 amino acids. Trimming stripped 0 bases from V and 8 bases from J, with 5 bases between.